This entry lists 24 T cell receptor beta chains sequenced from one sample in a study of beta chain features in type 1 diabetes. Findings and limits, study-wide: TCRB CDR3s from Type 1 diabetes patients were moderately but significantly shorter in all four CD4+ subsets.

Their antigens remain unidentified. What was sequenced were expressed TCRB transcripts, since all of the isolated RNA had been reverse transcribed. TCRdb keeps only in-frame clones here, not all; method: immunoSEQ multiplex PCR. The sample includes approximately 250,000 clones, around 16% of them seen just once. The material sequenced was naive CD4+ T cells from blood. These receptors were collected from a man aged 25 to 45 with type 1 diabetes.

This clone has just a few counts. The chain combines TRBV9 with TRBJ2-1; D is uncertain. CDR3 length equals 15 residues. CDR1 and CDR2 (germline): SGDLS, YYNGEE. Trimming removed 0 bases at V and 0 bases at J, with 7 bases between. The CDR3 nucleotides are TGTGCCAGCAGCGTAGGGATGAGCTCCTACAATGAGCAGTTCTTC. Translating it yields CASSVGMSSYNEQFF.

The chain links TRBV15 to TRBJ2-7; 9 bases line up with TRBD1. CDR1 LNHNV and CDR2 YYDKDF come from the germline V gene (reference sequence). V shed 5 bases and J 2 bases; nucleotides not matched to a gene: 7. There are 15 residues in the CDR3. The CDR3 reads CATSAPGQGPYEQYF. For the CDR3, the DNA is TGTGCCACCAGCGCACCGGGACAGGGCCCCTACGAGCAGTACTTC.

This clone appeared a few times. The chain has TRBV18 and TRBJ2-3; D gene unclear. The germline V gene encodes CDR1 KGHSH and CDR2 LQKENI. The CDR3 runs to 13 residues. The V and J ends lost 2 bases and 5 bases respectively, with 8 bases between them. CDR3 sequence (DNA): TGTGCCAGCTCACCATACACGGGAGATACGCAGTATTTT. Residues: CASSPYTGDTQYF.

This clone was found a few times. The gene calls are TRBV30 and TRBJ2-7; D ambiguous. CDR1 is GTSNPN, CDR2 SVGIG, per germline (reference sequence). CDR3 size: 11 residues. The V gene lost 5 bases and the J gene lost 0 bases, with 5 bases spanning the gap. The CDR3 bases are TGTGCCTGGGCCACCTCCTACGAGCAGTACTTC. It yields the protein CAWATSYEQYF.

CDR3 nucleotides: TGTGCCAGCAGCCGACCCGGCCAGGGACACTCTGGGGCCAACGTCCTGACTTTC. Translation gives CASSRPGQGHSGANVLTF. This chain uses TRBV5-6 with TRBJ2-6, with D possibly matching TRBD1 (6 bases). This CDR3 comprises 18 residues. V dropped 4 bases and J dropped 0 bases, with 17 bases sitting between them. Germline V gene lookup returns CDR1 SGHDT and CDR2 YYEEEE.

The rearrangement uses TRBV7-2 and TRBJ2-1, with D possibly TRBD2 on 5 matching bases. Looked up from germline, CDR1 is SGHTA and CDR2 is FQGNSA. V gave up 2 bases and J gave up 11 bases, with 13 bases separating them. CDR3 length equals 13 residues. The CDR3 sequence is CASSLTRTGKQFF. As DNA, the CDR3 is TGTGCCAGCAGCTTAACAAGAACGGGGAAGCAGTTCTTC.

V usage is TRBV29-1 and J usage is TRBJ2-6; D may be TRBD1 (6 bases). The germline gives CDR1 SQVTM, CDR2 ANQGSEA. Trimming stripped 6 bases from V and 2 bases from J, with 11 bases between. The CDR3 length is 14 residues. The CDR3 reads CSVLQGAGANVLTF. The CDR3 region has the DNA TGCAGCGTCCTACAGGGAGCTGGGGCCAACGTCCTGACTTTC. Complete variable domain (other parts from reference TRBV29-1 and TRBJ2-6): SAVISQKPSRDICQRGTSLTIQCQVDSQVTMMFWYRQQPGQSLTLIATANQGSEATYESGFVIDKFPISRPNLTFSTLTVSNMSPEDSSIYLCSVLQGAGANVLTFGAGSRLTVL.

This clone was detected a few times. The rearrangement links TRBV29-1 to TRBJ2-1; 8 nucleotides match TRBD2. The germline V gene encodes CDR1 SQVTM and CDR2 ANQGSEA. This CDR3 spans 16 amino acids. V was pared by 6 bases and J by 9 bases, with 19 bases of the junction left unmatched. CDR3 in amino acids: CSVQPPGTRVQGEQFF. DNA of the CDR3: TGCAGCGTCCAACCCCCCGGGACTAGGGTCCAGGGTGAGCAGTTCTTC.

A note on this clone: Other DNA sequences of this sample code for an identical CDR3. The chain recombines TRBV29-1 with TRBJ2-7, with D possibly TRBD1 on 5 matching bases. The germline gives CDR1 SQVTM, CDR2 ANQGSEA. Trimming cost V 6 bases and J 2 bases, with 11 bases left between them. The CDR3 covers 12 residues. In DNA form, the CDR3 reads TGCAGCGTGAGGCAGGGAACCTACGAGCAGTACTTC. This encodes CSVRQGTYEQYF.

The table lists this clone with a few counts. The V call is TRBV30, the J call TRBJ2-1; weak D call: TRBD2 (6 bases). V lost 1 base and J 6 bases, leaving 13 bases between the germline ends. This CDR3 contains 14 residues. Looked up from germline, CDR1 is GTSNPN and CDR2 is SVGIG (reference sequence). CDR3 bases: TGTGCCTGGAGTGAGGGAGGACTTACCAATGAGCAGTTCTTC. It encodes CAWSEGGLTNEQFF. The full variable domain, completed using reference TRBV30 and TRBJ2-1, is SQTIHQWPATLVQPVGSPLSLECTVEGTSNPNLYWYRQAAGRGLQLLFYSVGIGQISSEVPQNLSASRPQDRQFILSSKKLLLSDSGFYLCAWSEGGLTNEQFFGPGTRLTVL.

This clone was observed a few times. The V gene is TRBV7-2, the J gene TRBJ2-7; either TRBD1 or TRBD2 may supply D (5 bases each). Germline loops: CDR1 SGHTA, CDR2 FQGNSA. This CDR3 spans 13 amino acids. With 5 bases removed from V and 0 bases from J, the gap between germline ends came to 8 bases. CDR3 coding DNA: TGTGCCAGCAGCCCGGGGACCTCCTACGAGCAGTACTTC. Its protein product is CASSPGTSYEQYF.

This clone was seen a few times. The V and J genes are TRBV29-1 and TRBJ2-3, with 10 positions matching TRBD1. This CDR3 contains 11 residues. V trimming: 7 bases; J trimming: 6 bases; junction bases outside the gene matches: 1. The germline V gene encodes CDR1 SQVTM and CDR2 ANQGSEA. Here the CDR3 DNA reads TGCAGCGGACAGGGGGCGGATACGCAGTATTTT. Encoded protein: CSGQGADTQYF.

This chain uses TRBV28 with TRBJ2-7, with D possibly being TRBD1 (5 bases). From germline, CDR1 is MDHEN and CDR2 SYDVKM. Trimming removed 4 bases from V and 5 bases from J, with 6 bases in between. The CDR3 is made up of 11 amino acids. DNA of the CDR3: TGTGCCAGCAGTTCGACAGACGAGCAGTACTTC. Translating it yields CASSSTDEQYF.

This rearrangement joins TRBV7-9 to TRBJ1-1, with D uncertain. Trimming removed 2 bases at V and 1 base at J, with 5 bases between. The CDR3 runs to 13 residues. In germline, CDR1 is SEHNR, CDR2 FQNEAQ (reference sequence). CDR3 nucleotides: TGTGCCAGCAGCTTACAGAGGAACACTGAAGCTTTCTTT. It codes for CASSLQRNTEAFF.

The chain joins TRBV14 to TRBJ1-2; 9 nucleotides match TRBD1. Germline CDR1 SGHDN, CDR2 FVKESK. The J segment lost 7 bases and the V segment lost 6 bases, leaving 9 bases of the junction unmatched. This CDR3 region has 14 residues. CDR3 protein: CASRPQGAFVGYTF. The CDR3 DNA is TGTGCCAGCAGACCACAGGGGGCATTTGTTGGCTACACCTTC. The full variable domain, its missing parts supplied by reference TRBV14 and TRBJ1-2, is EAGVTQFPSHSVIEKGQTVTLRCDPISGHDNLYWYRRVMGKEIKFLLHFVKESKQDESGMPNNRFLAERTGGTYSTLKVQPAELEDSGVYFCASRPQGAFVGYTFGSGTRLTVV.

The chain uses TRBV7-2 and TRBJ1-2, with 7 bases identical to TRBD1. V lost 2 bases and J lost 6; bases outside the gene matches: 6. Germline V gene data show CDR1 as SGHTA and CDR2 as FQGNSA. CDR3 size: 14 residues. CDR3 nucleotides: TGTGCCAGCAGCTTAAACAGGGGATCTGATGGCTACACCTTC. Protein sequence: CASSLNRGSDGYTF.

The chain recombines TRBV29-1 with TRBJ2-3; 7 nucleotides match TRBD1. The CDR3 runs 13 residues. The V gene's germline CDR1 is SQVTM and CDR2 ANQGSEA. The V segment lost 7 bases and the J segment 2 bases; nucleotides outside the gene matches: 6. The CDR3 bases are TGCAGCGCTCCGGGACAGCTCACAGATACGCAGTATTTT. Its protein is CSAPGQLTDTQYF.

The rearrangement joins TRBV4-1 to TRBJ2-1; 8 bases line up with TRBD2. The J segment lost 4 bases and the V segment lost 4 bases, leaving 12 bases of the junction unmatched. The CDR3 contains 17 residues. Germline assignment: CDR1 MGHRA and CDR2 YSYEKL. The CDR3 spells CASSPGRITSGYNEQFF. The CDR3 region has the DNA TGCGCCAGCAGCCCAGGGAGGATAACTAGCGGATACAATGAGCAGTTCTTC.

This clone has just a few counts. The V gene is TRBV4-2, the J gene TRBJ2-1; possible D gene TRBD1, 5 bases. V was cut by 1 base and J by 2 bases, with 9 bases left in between. The length of the CDR3 is 15 residues. CDR1 LGHNA and CDR2 YNFKEQ come from the germline V gene. CDR3 in DNA: TGTGCCAGCAGCCAAGGCAGGGCCGCCTACAATGAGCAGTTCTTC. Translation gives CASSQGRAAYNEQFF.

This clone was seen a few times. The chain is built from TRBV7-9 and TRBJ1-2, with D maybe TRBD1 (5 bases). Trimming removed 3 bases at V and 6 bases at J, with 14 bases between. The CDR3 has 14 residues. Germline V gives CDR1 SEHNR, CDR2 FQNEAQ (reference sequence). The CDR3 sequence is CASSFSSDRNGYTF. The CDR3 coding sequence is TGTGCCAGCAGCTTTTCTTCTGACAGAAATGGCTACACCTTC.

The chain is built from TRBV27 and TRBJ2-1; TRBD1 matches 10 bases. V was clipped by 5 bases and J by 9 bases; unmatched bases: 10. This CDR3 contains 15 residues. The germline gives CDR1 MNHEY, CDR2 SMNVEV (reference sequence). The CDR3 DNA sequence: TGTGCCAGCAGTAAGGCCGGGACAGGGGATAGTGAGCAGTTCTTC. Translating it yields CASSKAGTGDSEQFF.

This clone showed up just a few times. This sequence joins TRBV29-1 and TRBJ1-1; no firm D call. The CDR3 is 10 residues long. V was pared by 3 bases and J by 10 bases, with 9 bases between. Per the germline V gene, CDR1 is SQVTM and CDR2 is ANQGSEA. The DNA of the CDR3 is TGCAGCGTTGAGGTGGAGGGAGCTTTCTTT. Translated, it gives CSVEVEGAFF.

The chain is built from TRBV30 and TRBJ1-3; possibly TRBD1 for D (5 bases). The CDR3 loop spans 16 amino acids. V was cut by 5 bases and J by 3 bases, with 20 bases left in between. The germline V gene encodes CDR1 GTSNPN and CDR2 SVGIG (reference sequence). The CDR3 DNA is TGTGCCTGGGATCACAGGTCTCCCTCCTTTGGAAACACCATATATTTT. Protein sequence: CAWDHRSPSFGNTIYF.

This rearrangement joins TRBV20-1 to TRBJ1-1; D remains ambiguous. V lost 1 base and J 4 bases, leaving 4 bases between the germline ends. The CDR3 loop spans 11 amino acids. The germline V gene has CDR1 DFQATT and CDR2 SNEGSKA (reference sequence). In nucleotides, the CDR3 is TGCAGTGCTAGAGGGGCCACTGAAGCTTTCTTT. As protein: CSARGATEAFF.